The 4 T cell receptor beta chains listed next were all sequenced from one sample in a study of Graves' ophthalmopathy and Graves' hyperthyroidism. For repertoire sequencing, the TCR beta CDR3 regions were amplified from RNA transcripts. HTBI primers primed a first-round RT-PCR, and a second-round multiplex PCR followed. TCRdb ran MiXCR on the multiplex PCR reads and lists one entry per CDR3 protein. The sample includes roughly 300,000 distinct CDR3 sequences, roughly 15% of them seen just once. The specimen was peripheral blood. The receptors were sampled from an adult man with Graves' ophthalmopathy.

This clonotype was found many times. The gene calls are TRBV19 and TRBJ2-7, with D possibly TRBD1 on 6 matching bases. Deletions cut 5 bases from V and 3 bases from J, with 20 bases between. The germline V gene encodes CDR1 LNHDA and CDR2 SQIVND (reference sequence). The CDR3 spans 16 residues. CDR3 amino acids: CASSRTGSIAVYEQYF. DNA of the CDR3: TGTGCCAGTAGTCGAACAGGGAGCATCGCTGTCTACGAGCAGTACTTC.

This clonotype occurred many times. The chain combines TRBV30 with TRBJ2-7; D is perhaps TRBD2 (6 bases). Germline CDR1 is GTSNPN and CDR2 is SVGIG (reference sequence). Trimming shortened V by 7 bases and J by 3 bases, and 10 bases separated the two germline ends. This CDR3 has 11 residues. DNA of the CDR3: TGTGCCTTAAGGGACTTCTACGAGCAGTACTTC. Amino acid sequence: CALRDFYEQYF.

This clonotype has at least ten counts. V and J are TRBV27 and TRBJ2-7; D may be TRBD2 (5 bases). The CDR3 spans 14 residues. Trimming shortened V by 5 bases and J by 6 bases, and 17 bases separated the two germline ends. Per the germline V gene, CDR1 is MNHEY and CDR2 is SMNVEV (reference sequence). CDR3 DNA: TGTGCCAGCAGTGGCAACCGGGGTCGGGCCGAGCAGTACTTC. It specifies CASSGNRGRAEQYF.

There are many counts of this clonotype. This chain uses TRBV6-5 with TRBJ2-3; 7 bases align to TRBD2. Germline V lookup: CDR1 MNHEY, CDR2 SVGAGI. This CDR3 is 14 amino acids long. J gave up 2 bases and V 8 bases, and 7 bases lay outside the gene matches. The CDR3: CASRASGTTDTQYF. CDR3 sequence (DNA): TGTGCCAGCCGGGCTAGCGGAACCACAGATACGCAGTATTTT.